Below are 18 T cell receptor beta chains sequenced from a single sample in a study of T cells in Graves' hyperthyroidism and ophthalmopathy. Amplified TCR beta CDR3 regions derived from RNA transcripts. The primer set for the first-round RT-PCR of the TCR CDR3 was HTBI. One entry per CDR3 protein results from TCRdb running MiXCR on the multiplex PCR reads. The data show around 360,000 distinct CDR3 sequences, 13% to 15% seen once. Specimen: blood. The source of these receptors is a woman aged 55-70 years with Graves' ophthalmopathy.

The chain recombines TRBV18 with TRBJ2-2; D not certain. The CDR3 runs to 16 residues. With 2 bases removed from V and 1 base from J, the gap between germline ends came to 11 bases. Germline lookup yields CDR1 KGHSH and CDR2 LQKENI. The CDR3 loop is CASSPNLPMNTGELFF. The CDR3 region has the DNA TGTGCCAGCTCACCAAATTTGCCGATGAACACCGGGGAGCTGTTTTTT.

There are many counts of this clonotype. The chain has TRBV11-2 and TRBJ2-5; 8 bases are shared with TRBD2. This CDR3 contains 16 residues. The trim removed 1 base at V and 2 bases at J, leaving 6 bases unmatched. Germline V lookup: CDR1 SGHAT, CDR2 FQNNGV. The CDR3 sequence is CASSLGVAGNQETQYF. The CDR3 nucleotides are TGTGCCAGCAGCTTAGGTGTAGCGGGAAATCAAGAGACCCAGTACTTC. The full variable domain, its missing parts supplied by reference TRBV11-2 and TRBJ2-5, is EAGVAQSPRYKIIEKRQSVAFWCNPISGHATLYWYQQILGQGPKLLIQFQNNGVVDDSQLPKDRFSAERLKGVDSTLKIQPAKLEDSAVYLCASSLGVAGNQETQYFGPGTRLLVL.

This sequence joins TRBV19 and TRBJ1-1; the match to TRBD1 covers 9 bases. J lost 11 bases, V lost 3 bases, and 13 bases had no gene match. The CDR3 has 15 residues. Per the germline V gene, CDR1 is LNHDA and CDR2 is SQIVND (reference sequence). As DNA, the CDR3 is TGTGCCAGTAGTATGTTACAGGGGGCCGGACCAGGGGCTTTCTTT. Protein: CASSMLQGAGPGAFF.

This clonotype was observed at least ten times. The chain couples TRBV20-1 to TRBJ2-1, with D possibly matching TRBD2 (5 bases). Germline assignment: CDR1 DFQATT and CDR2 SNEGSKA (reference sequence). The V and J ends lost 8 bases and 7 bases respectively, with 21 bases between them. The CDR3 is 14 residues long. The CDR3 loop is CSSLRSGGRNEQFF. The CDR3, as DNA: TGCAGTTCTTTACGGAGCGGAGGACGGAATGAGCAGTTCTTC.

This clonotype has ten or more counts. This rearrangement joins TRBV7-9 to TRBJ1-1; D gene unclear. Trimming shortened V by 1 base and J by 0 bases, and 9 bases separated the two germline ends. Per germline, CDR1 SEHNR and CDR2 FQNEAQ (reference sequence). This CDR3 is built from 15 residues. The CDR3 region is CASSLGVGMNTEAFF. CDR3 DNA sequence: TGTGCCAGCAGCTTAGGTGTAGGGATGAACACTGAAGCTTTCTTT.

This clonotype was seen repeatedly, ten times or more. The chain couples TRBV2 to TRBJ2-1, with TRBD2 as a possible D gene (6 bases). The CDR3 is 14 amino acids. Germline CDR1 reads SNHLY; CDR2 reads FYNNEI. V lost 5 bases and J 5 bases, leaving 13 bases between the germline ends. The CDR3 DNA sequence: TGTGCCAGCAGTAGGGGACTCCCGGACAATGAGCAGTTCTTC. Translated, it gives CASSRGLPDNEQFF.

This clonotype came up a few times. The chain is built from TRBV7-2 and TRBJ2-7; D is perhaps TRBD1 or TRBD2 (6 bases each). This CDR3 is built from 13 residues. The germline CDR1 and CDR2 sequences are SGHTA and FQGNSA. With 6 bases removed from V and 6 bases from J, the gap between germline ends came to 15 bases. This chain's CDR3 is CASRGAGGTEQYF. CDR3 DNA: TGTGCCAGCAGGGGGGCCGGGGGAACCGAGCAGTACTTC.

The CDR3 sequence: CASSLARGYSYNEQFF. The CDR3, as DNA: TGTGCCAGCAGCTTAGCGCGCGGGTATTCCTACAATGAGCAGTTCTTC. The genes are TRBV7-2 and TRBJ2-1, with TRBD2 as a possible D gene (5 bases). V gave up 0 bases and J gave up 1 base, with 10 bases separating them. Germline CDR1 reads SGHTA; CDR2 reads FQGNSA. This CDR3 is built from 16 residues.

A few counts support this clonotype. The CDR3 DNA reads as TGTGCCACCAGTGTCGGAGGGTTCACAGATACGCAGTATTTT. Translation gives CATSVGGFTDTQYF. The chain carries TRBV24-1 and TRBJ2-3, with a tentative D call TRBD2 (6 bases). Trimming stripped 5 bases from V and 2 bases from J, with 10 bases between. CDR1 KGHDR and CDR2 SFDVKD come from the germline V gene. The CDR3 runs to 14 residues.

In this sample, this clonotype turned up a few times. The CDR3 DNA reads as TGCGCCAGCAGCTTGATAGCGTACTCCTACAATGAGCAGTTCTTC. It translates to CASSLIAYSYNEQFF. V is TRBV5-1 and J is TRBJ2-1; possibly TRBD2 for D (5 bases). The V gene's germline CDR1 is SGHRS and CDR2 YFSETQ. The CDR3 covers 15 residues. Trimming stripped 1 base from V and 0 bases from J, with 8 bases between.

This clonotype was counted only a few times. CDR3: CASSLVFGGTGEQFF. DNA of the CDR3: TGTGCCAGCAGCTTAGTTTTCGGCGGGACGGGTGAGCAGTTCTTC. V usage is TRBV7-9 and J usage is TRBJ2-1; weak D call: TRBD2 (6 bases). Germline V lookup: CDR1 SEHNR, CDR2 FQNEAQ (reference sequence). V lost 1 base to trimming and J lost 9 bases, with 16 bases between them. This CDR3 is built from 15 residues.

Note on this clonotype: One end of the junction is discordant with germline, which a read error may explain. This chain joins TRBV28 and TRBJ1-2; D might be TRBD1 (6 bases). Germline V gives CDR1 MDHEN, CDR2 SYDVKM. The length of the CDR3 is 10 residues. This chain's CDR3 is CASSFDRRAF. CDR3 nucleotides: TGTGCCAGCAGTTTTGACAGGCGGGCCTTC.

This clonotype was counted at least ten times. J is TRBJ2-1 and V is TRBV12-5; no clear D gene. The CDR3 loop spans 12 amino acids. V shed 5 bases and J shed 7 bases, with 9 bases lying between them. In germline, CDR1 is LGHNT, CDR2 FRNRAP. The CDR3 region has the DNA TGTGCTAGTGGTATCGACTGGAATGAGCAGTTCTTC. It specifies CASGIDWNEQFF.

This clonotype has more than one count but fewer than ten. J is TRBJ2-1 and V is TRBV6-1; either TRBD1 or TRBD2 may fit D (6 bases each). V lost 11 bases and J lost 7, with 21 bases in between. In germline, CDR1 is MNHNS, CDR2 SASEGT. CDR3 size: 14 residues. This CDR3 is CASRGVGLTNEQFF. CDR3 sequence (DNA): TGTGCCTCAAGGGGGGTTGGCCTCACGAATGAGCAGTTCTTC.

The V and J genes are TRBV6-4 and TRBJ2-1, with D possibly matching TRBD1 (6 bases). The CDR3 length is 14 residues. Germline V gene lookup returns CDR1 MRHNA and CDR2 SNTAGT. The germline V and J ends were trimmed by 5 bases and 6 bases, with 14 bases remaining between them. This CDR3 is CASSRQGMGNEQFF. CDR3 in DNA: TGTGCCAGCAGTCGGCAGGGGATGGGCAATGAGCAGTTCTTC.

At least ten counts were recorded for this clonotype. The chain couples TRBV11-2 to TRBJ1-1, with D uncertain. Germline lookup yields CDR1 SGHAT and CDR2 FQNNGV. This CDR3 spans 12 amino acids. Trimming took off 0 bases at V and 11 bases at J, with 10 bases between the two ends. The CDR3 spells CASSLEQFRAFF. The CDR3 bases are TGTGCCAGCAGCTTAGAACAGTTCAGGGCTTTCTTT.

The DNA of the CDR3 is TGTGCCAGCGGCGGGGACAGGGTCGATCAGCCCCAGCATTTT. Protein product: CASGGDRVDQPQHF. This chain connects TRBV5-5 to TRBJ1-5; TRBD1 matches 9 bases. J was trimmed by 5 bases and V by 7 bases; bases with no gene match: 7. CDR3 length: 14 residues. CDR1 is SGHKS, CDR2 YYEKEE, per germline (reference sequence).

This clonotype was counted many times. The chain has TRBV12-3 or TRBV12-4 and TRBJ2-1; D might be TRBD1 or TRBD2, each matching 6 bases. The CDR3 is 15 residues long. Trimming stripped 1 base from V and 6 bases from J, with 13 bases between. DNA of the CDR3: TGTGCCAGCAGTTTAGTCGGGGGCTTGGGCAATGAGCAGTTCTTC. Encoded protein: CASSLVGGLGNEQFF.